This T cell receptor beta chain was retrieved from a study of identical twins listed by TCRdb under 2016. For context, the study as a whole: To test whether fetal clonotypes persist, the study used deep sequencing on TCR alpha and beta repertoires from monozygotic twins, unrelated adults of various ages, and cord blood. To rule out contamination, replicate twin experiments were performed at different times with different library preparation protocols.

CDR1 and CDR2 (MDHEN, SYDVKM) derive from the germline V gene. Trimming takes 6 bases from V and 7 bases from J, and the germline ends sit 7 bases apart. The CDR3 starts with the cysteine, ends with the phenylalanine, and has 11 residues. Only the CDR3 DNA stays, 33 bases, in frame from base 1. Every donor was a healthy Caucasian. The twin cohort consisted of three pairs of female monozygotic twins, all aged roughly 18 to 30 years. CD4+ and CD8+ T cell populations were isolated with positive isolation kits from Invitrogen. To note about this clonotype: The target of this receptor is not known. A much larger clone sits a single nucleotide away, making a read error possible.

On the study overall, not on this receptor specifically: Excess twin sharing in beta out-of-frame sequences was weaker because fewer shared sequences lowered the signal-to-noise ratio. Out-of-frame TCR alpha sequences shared between twins showed an excess of low generation-probability sequences compared with coincidental sharing between unrelated individuals. Conclusions relied on cross-sectional statistical analysis, since the same donors could not be followed over many years. Invariant T cells such as MAIT and iNKT could partly confound zero-insertion analyses, although diverse VJ usage argued against such confounding for most clonotypes. In monozygotic twins, out-of-frame TCR alpha sharing was systematically underestimated by recombination models, although the models agreed with sharing between unrelated individuals. Fewer insertions were carried by abundant cord blood beta clonotypes; a weaker similar trend was observed in young adult naive repertoires, while no such trend was observed in memory repertoires.

The method behind the library was 5' RACE. TCRdb shows the sequencer as Illumina HiSeq 2000. Template switching added a universal primer binding site, and the final cDNA carried a unique molecular identifier that allowed TCR cDNA molecules to be counted accurately. Specific primers in the conserved constant-segment region were used to synthesize first-strand cDNA for TCR alpha and beta chains. To control for contamination, every cDNA library was double barcoded, receiving both a SMART-Mk sample barcode and Illumina barcodes. TruSeq adapter sequences and Illumina sample barcodes were added in two successive PCR steps. The TCR alpha and beta cDNA libraries were sequenced on the Illumina HiSeq platform using custom primers. The paper's processing steps were these. Raw reads were processed with MiGEC to extract unique molecular identifiers, and MiXCR was used to determine CDR3 positions. Recombination models were inferred per individual with the repgenHMM and IGoR tools using an EM algorithm. The analysis of shared clonotypes was done with the tcR package in R, with sharing normalized by the product of cloneset sizes. Out-of-frame nonproductive sequences were analyzed to study raw recombination free of thymic and clonal selection effects. Using fastp at Q25 and MiXCR, TCRdb reprocessed the public reads and kept productive beta chains. Every distinct CDR3 protein forms one entry, paired with its most common genes and DNA. The V and J calls and clone size come from TCRdb's table, not from the authors' own analysis. This sample has around 340,000 distinct CDR3 sequences in its table, and around 12% of those were observed once. The ten top clones hold 7.2% of the sample.

These records were also assigned to another study, of yellow fever vaccine responses in identical twins. Per that second paper: According to the authors, in identical twins the way T cells responded to vaccination appeared partly convergent and partly personalized. In the study, vaccine-responding T cell clones were precisely tracked in identical twins.

Recombination connected TRBV28 to TRBJ2-1, with the D gene not confidently named. Sequencing was performed on CD8+ T cells sorted from blood. The sequence derives from a woman between 18 and 30 years old in good health. The nucleotides read TGTGCCAGCAGCCCCTGGAATGAGCAGTTCTTC. Translated, this gives CASSPWNEQFF.